The 11 T cell receptor beta chains below come from one sample, sequenced in a study of radiation and T cells in renal cell carcinoma. The time point denotes: baseline pretreatment blood. Regarding treatment: 15 Gy SBRT to primary tumor, nephrectomy 4 weeks later. Sequencing used immunoSEQ multiplex PCR; TCRdb keeps in-frame clones, though not all of them. This table has approximately 150,000 clones, about 87% appearing once. The sequences come from blood, collected from a patient whose treatment included radiotherapy and nephrectomy. These receptor sequences come from a woman aged 70-85 years with renal cell carcinoma.

This chain uses TRBV11-2 with TRBJ1-1, with a tentative D call TRBD1 (5 bases). Trimming removed 5 bases from V and 4 bases from J, with 17 bases in between. The germline CDR1 and CDR2 sequences are SGHAT and FQNNGV. The CDR3 loop spans 15 amino acids. The CDR3 loop reads CASSLSAGPGTEAFF. As DNA, the CDR3 is TGTGCCAGCAGCCTAAGTGCAGGGCCGGGCACTGAAGCTTTCTTT.

The V and J genes are TRBV5-4 and TRBJ2-6; D call uncertain. CDR3 length equals 16 residues. V was clipped by 4 bases and J by 1 base, with 12 bases between them. Germline lookup yields CDR1 SGHNT and CDR2 YYREEE (reference sequence). The CDR3 loop is CASSDEMHSGANVLTF. The CDR3 coding sequence is TGTGCCAGCAGCGATGAGATGCATTCTGGGGCCAACGTCCTGACTTTC.

J is TRBJ2-7 and V is TRBV6-1; 8 positions agree with TRBD1. The CDR3 runs to 14 residues. The V segment lost 6 bases and the J segment 0 bases; nucleotides outside the gene matches: 4. The germline V gene has CDR1 MNHNS and CDR2 SASEGT. The CDR3 sequence is CASRDRVGSYEQYF. CDR3 nucleotides: TGTGCCAGCAGGGACAGGGTAGGCTCCTACGAGCAGTACTTC.

The chain combines TRBV27 with TRBJ2-3, with unresolved D. V lost 5 bases and J lost 5, with 14 bases in between. Germline values: CDR1 MNHEY, CDR2 SMNVEV (reference sequence). This CDR3 is 14 amino acids long. The CDR3 loop is CASSAGRYKDTQYF. The CDR3 nucleotides are TGTGCCAGCAGTGCCGGACGTTATAAAGATACGCAGTATTTT.

This chain connects TRBV30 to TRBJ2-7; perhaps TRBD1 as D (6 bases). Trimming cost V 3 bases and J 6 bases, with 9 bases left between them. Germline V gene lookup returns CDR1 GTSNPN and CDR2 SVGIG (reference sequence). The CDR3 runs to 11 residues. CDR3 loop: CAWSTGTEQYF. CDR3 nucleotides: TGTGCCTGGAGCACAGGGACCGAGCAGTACTTC.

In this sample, this clone turned up once. V is TRBV6-1 and J is TRBJ1-1, with D possibly being TRBD1 (6 bases). Germline V gives CDR1 MNHNS, CDR2 SASEGT. The CDR3 length is 11 residues. Between the trimmed V and J ends, which lost 4 bases and 10 bases, there was a span of 10 bases. This chain's CDR3 is CASSVQGSAFF. The CDR3 DNA reads as TGTGCCAGCAGTGTTCAGGGGTCAGCTTTCTTT.

V and J are TRBV4-3 and TRBJ1-2, with D possibly TRBD1 on 5 matching bases. The CDR3 is made up of 11 amino acids. V was pared by 6 bases and J by 7 bases, with 9 bases between. The germline gives CDR1 LGHNA, CDR2 YSLEER. The CDR3 sequence is CASSQGFGYTF. As DNA, the CDR3 is TGCGCCAGCAGTCAGGGTTTTGGCTACACCTTC.

This sequence joins TRBV12-5 and TRBJ2-3; D is unclear. CDR3 length equals 13 residues. Trimming took 3 bases from V and 4 from J, leaving 8 bases between them. CDR1 is LGHNT and CDR2 is FRNRAP in the germline V gene. The CDR3: CASGFLGSDTQYF. The CDR3 nucleotides read TGTGCTAGTGGTTTCTTGGGGTCAGATACGCAGTATTTT.

The chain couples TRBV21-1 to TRBJ1-1. TRBV21-1 is assigned pseudogene status. The CDR3 loop spans 11 amino acids. The CDR3 reads CASSKAGEAFF. The CDR3 bases are TGTGCCAGCAGCAAAGCTGGTGAAGCTTTCTTT.

This clone came up once. The chain joins TRBV5-1 to TRBJ1-1; D is unresolved. The CDR3 covers 15 residues. The V end lost 0 bases, the J end lost 1 base, and 10 bases lay between the germline ends. Germline V gene data show CDR1 as SGHRS and CDR2 as YFSETQ. CDR3 amino acids: CASSLVPGTNTEAFF. The CDR3 DNA reads as TGCGCCAGCAGCTTGGTTCCGGGCACGAACACTGAAGCTTTCTTT.

This clone was recorded only once. The rearrangement joins TRBV5-1 to TRBJ2-1; 8 bases agree with TRBD2. This CDR3 is 14 amino acids long. V was clipped by 4 bases and J by 8 bases; unmatched bases: 8. In germline, CDR1 is SGHRS, CDR2 YFSETQ. This CDR3 is CASSGGGSGYEQFF. The CDR3, as DNA: TGCGCCAGCAGCGGCGGGGGGAGCGGGTATGAGCAGTTCTTC.